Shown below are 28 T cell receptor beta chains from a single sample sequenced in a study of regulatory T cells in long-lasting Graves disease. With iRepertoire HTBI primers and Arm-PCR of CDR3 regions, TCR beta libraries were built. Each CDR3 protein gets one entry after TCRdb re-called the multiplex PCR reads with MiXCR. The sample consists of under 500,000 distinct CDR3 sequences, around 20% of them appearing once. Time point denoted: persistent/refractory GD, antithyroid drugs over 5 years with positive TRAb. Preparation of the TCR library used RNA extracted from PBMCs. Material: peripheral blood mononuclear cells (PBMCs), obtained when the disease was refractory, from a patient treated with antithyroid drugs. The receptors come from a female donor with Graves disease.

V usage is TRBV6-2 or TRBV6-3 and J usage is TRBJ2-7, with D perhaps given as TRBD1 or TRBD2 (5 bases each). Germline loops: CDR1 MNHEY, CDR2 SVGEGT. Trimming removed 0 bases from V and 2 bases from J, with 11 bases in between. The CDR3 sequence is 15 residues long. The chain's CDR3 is CASSYSGAAPYEQYF. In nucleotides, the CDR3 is TGTGCCAGCAGTTACTCCGGGGCGGCCCCCTACGAGCAGTACTTC.

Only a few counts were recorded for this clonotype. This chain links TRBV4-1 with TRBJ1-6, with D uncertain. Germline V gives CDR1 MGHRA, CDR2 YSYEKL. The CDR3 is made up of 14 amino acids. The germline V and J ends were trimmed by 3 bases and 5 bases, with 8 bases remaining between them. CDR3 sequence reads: CASSHGVNNSPLHF. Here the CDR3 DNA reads TGCGCCAGCAGCCACGGGGTTAATAATTCACCCCTCCACTTT.

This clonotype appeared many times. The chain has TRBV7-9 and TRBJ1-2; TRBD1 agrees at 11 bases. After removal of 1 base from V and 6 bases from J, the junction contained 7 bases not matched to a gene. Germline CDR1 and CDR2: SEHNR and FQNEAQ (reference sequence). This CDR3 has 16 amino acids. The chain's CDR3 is CASSLDFGTGGNGYTF. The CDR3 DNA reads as TGTGCCAGCAGCTTAGATTTCGGGACAGGGGGGAATGGCTACACCTTC.

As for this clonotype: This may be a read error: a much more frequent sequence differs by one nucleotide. This CDR3 reads CASSLGNRVRDHGYTF. Here the CDR3 DNA reads TGCGCCAGCAGCTTGGGCAACAGGGTGAGGGACCATGGCTACACCTTC. The rearrangement joins TRBV5-1 to TRBJ1-2; perhaps TRBD1 as D (6 bases). CDR1 SGHRS and CDR2 YFSETQ come from the germline V gene. CDR3 length equals 16 residues. The V and J ends lost 0 bases and 6 bases respectively, with 18 bases between them.

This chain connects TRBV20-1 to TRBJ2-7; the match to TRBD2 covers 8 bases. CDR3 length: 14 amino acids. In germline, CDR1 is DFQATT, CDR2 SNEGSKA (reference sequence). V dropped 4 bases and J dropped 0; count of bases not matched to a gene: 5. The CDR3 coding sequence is TGCAGTGCTAAAGGCGGGAGGAGCTCCTACGAGCAGTACTTC. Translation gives CSAKGGRSSYEQYF.

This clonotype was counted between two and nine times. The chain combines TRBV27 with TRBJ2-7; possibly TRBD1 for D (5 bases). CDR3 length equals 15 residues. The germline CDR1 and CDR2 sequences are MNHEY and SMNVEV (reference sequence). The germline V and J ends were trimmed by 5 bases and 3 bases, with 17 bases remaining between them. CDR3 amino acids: CASSPQGVGHYEQYF. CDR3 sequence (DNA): TGTGCCAGCAGTCCCCAGGGTGTGGGGCACTACGAGCAGTACTTC.

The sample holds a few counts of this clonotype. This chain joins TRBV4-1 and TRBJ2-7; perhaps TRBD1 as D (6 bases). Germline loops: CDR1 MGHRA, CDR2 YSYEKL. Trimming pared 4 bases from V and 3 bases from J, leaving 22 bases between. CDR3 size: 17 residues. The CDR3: CASSLMPWGQGYYEQYF. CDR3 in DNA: TGCGCCAGCAGCCTGATGCCTTGGGGACAAGGATACTACGAGCAGTACTTC.

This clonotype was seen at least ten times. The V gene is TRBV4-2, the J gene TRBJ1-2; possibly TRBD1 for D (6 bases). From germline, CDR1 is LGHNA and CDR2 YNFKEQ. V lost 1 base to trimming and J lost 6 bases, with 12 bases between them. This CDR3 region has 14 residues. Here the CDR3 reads CASSQGSGGNGYTF. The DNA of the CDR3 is TGTGCCAGCAGCCAAGGATCGGGGGGCAATGGCTACACCTTC.

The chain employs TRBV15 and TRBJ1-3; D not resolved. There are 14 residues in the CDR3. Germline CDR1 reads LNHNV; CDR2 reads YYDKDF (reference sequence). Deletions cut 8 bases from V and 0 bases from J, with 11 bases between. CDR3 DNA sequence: TGTGCCACCGCAACTCGCCGCTCTGGAAACACCATATATTTT. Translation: CATATRRSGNTIYF.

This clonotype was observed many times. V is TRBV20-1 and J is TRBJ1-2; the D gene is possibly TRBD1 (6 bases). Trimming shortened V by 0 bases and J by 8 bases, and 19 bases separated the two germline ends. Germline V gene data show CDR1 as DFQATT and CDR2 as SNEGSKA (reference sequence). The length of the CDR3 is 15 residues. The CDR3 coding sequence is TGCAGTGCTAGAGATGGGAACAGGGATGTGTACGGCTACACCTTC. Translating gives CSARDGNRDVYGYTF.

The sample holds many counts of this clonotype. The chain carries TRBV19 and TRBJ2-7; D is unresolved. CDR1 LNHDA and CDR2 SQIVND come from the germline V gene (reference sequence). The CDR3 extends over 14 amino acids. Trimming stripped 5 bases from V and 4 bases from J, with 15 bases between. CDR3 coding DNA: TGTGCCAGTAGTCCGGAAAGTCAGTCTTACGAGCAGTACTTC. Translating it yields CASSPESQSYEQYF.

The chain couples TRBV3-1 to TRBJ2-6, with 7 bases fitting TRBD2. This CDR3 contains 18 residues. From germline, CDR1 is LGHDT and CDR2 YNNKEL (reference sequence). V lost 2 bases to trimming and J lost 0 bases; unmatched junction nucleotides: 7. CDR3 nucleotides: TGTGCCAGCAGCCAACCCCCGGGGAGGGTCTCTGGGGCCAACGTCCTGACTTTC. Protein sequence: CASSQPPGRVSGANVLTF.

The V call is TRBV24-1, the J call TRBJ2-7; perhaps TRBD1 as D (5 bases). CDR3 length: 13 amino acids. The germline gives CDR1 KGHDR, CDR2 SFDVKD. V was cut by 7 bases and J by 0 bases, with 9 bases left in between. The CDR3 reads CATSDRYSYEQYF. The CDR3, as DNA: TGTGCCACCAGCGACAGATACTCCTACGAGCAGTACTTC.

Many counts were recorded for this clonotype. In nucleotides, the CDR3 is TGTGCCAGCAGTCCTAGCGGGAGACACACCGGGGAGCTGTTTTTT. Encoded protein: CASSPSGRHTGELFF. The chain joins TRBV28 to TRBJ2-2, with TRBD2 identical over 10 bases. V was pared by 5 bases and J by 3 bases, with 3 bases of the junction left unmatched. CDR3 size: 15 residues. CDR1 and CDR2 from the germline V gene are MDHEN and SYDVKM.

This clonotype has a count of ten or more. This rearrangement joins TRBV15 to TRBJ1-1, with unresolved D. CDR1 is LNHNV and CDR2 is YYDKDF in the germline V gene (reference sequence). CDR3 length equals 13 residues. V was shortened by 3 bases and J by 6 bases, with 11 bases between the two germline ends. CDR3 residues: CATSSLPGAEAFF. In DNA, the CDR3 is TGTGCCACCAGCAGTCTCCCAGGAGCTGAAGCTTTCTTT.

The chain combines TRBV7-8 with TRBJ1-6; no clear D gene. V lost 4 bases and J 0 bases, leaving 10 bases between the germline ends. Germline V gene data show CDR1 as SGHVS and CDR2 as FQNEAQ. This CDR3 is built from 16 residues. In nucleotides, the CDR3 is TGTGCCAGCAGCTCGCCGGGGAGCTCCTATAATTCACCCCTCCACTTT. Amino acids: CASSSPGSSYNSPLHF.

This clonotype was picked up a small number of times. In DNA, the CDR3 is TGTGCCAGCAGCCAAGATTGGGCCCTCATCTTGTTGGACAGAGCTCTGAACACTGAAGCTTTCTTT. This gives the protein CASSQDWALILLDRALNTEAFF. This rearrangement joins TRBV4-2 to TRBJ1-1, with D perhaps matching TRBD1 (6 bases). The CDR3 loop spans 22 amino acids. CDR1 is LGHNA and CDR2 is YNFKEQ in the germline V gene. Trimming left V 0 bases short and J 0 bases short, with 29 bases between.

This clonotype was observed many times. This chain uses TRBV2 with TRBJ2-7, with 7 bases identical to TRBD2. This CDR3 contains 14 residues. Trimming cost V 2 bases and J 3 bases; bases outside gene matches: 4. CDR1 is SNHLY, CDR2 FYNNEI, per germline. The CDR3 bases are TGTGCCAGCAGTGAACTAGCGGTTCACTACGAGCAGTACTTC. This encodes CASSELAVHYEQYF.

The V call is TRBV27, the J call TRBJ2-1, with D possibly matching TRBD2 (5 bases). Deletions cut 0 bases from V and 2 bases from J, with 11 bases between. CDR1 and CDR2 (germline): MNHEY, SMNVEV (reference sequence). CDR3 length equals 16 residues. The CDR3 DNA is TGTGCCAGCAGTTTATCGGAACTAGTTACCTACAATGAGCAGTTCTTC. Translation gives CASSLSELVTYNEQFF.

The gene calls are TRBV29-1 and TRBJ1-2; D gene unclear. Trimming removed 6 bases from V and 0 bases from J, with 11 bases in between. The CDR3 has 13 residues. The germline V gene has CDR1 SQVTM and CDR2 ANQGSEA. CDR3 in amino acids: CSVMGGPNYGYTF. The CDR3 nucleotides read TGCAGCGTAATGGGAGGTCCTAACTATGGCTACACCTTC.

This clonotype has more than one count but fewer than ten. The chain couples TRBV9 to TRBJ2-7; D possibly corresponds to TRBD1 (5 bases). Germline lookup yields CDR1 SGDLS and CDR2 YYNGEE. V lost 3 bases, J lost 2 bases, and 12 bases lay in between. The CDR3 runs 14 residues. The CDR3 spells CASSEKGNPYEQYF. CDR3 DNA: TGTGCCAGCAGCGAAAAGGGGAATCCCTACGAGCAGTACTTC.

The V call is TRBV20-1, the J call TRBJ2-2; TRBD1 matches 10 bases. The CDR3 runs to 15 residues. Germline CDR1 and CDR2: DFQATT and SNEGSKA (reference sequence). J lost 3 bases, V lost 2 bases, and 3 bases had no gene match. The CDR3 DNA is TGCAGTGCTAGAACGACAGGGGGCTACACCGGGGAGCTGTTTTTT. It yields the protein CSARTTGGYTGELFF.

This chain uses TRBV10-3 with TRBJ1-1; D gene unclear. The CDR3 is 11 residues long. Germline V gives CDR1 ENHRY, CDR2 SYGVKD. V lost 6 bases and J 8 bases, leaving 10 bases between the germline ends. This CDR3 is CAIRGSGEAFF. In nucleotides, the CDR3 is TGTGCCATCAGGGGGTCTGGGGAAGCTTTCTTT.

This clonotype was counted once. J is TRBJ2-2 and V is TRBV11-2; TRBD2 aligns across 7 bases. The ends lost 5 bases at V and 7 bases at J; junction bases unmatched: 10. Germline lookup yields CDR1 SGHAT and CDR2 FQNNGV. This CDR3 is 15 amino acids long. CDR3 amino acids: CASSPRTRDNGELFF. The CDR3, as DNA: TGTGCCAGCAGCCCACGGACTAGAGATAACGGGGAGCTGTTTTTT.

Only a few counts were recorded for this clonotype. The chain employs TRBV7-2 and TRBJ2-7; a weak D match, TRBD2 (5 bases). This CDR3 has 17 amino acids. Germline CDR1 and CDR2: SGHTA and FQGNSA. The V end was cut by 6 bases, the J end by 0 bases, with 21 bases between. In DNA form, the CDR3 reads TGTGCCAGCAGTCCCCTAGGGCGGGCACTCTACTCCTACGAGCAGTACTTC. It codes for CASSPLGRALYSYEQYF.

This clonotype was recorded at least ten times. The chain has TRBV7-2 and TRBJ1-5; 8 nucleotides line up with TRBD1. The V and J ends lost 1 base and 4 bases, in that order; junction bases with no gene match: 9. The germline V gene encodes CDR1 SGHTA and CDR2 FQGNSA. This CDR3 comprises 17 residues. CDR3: CASSLDRRGHGNQPQHF. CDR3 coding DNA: TGTGCCAGCAGCTTAGATCGCAGGGGGCATGGTAATCAGCCCCAGCATTTT.

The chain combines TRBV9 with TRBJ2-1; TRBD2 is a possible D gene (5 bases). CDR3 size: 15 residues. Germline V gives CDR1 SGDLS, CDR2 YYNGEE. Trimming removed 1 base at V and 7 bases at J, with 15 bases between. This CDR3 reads CASSVLEGYRNEQFF. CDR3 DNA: TGTGCCAGCAGCGTATTAGAGGGTTATAGAAATGAGCAGTTCTTC.

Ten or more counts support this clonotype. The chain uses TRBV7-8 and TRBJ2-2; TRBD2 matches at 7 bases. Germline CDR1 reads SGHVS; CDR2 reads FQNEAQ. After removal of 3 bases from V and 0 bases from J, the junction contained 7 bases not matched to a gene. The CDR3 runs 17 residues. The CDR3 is CASSLLGTITNTGELFF. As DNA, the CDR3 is TGTGCCAGCAGCTTGCTGGGGACTATTACGAACACCGGGGAGCTGTTTTTT.